Listed below are T cell receptor beta chains from one sample, sequenced in a study of graft-versus-host responses after intestinal transplantation. Libraries were prepared by immunoSEQ multiplex PCR; TCRdb keeps only in-frame clonotypes and omits some of them. The table shows nearly 30,000 clones, with approximately 80% occurring only once. Sequencing used ileum tissue, obtained 98 days after intestinal transplantation. The receptors were gathered from a human patient who received an intestinal transplant, so some T cells may come from the graft donor. The CDR3 runs from the conserved cysteine through the conserved F or W. A D gene is named only where the DNA matches it firmly. Size is omitted from some rows. Given values are once, few, many or a class for expanded clones.

abundance	j_gene	d_gene	v_gene	CDR3nt	CDR3aa
-	TRBJ2-2	TRBD1	TRBV29-1	TGCAGCGCTTCAATACAGGGGAGTAGCACCGGGGAGCTGTTTTTT	CSASIQGSSTGELFF
-	TRBJ1-5	-	TRBV11-2	TGTGCCAGCAGTTGGACACAAAATCAGCCCCAGCATTTT	CASSWTQNQPQHF
-	TRBJ2-1	-	TRBV28	TGTGCCAGCAACGCCATTGGGGGCCTCAGCCATGAGCAGTTCTTC	CASNAIGGLSHEQFF
once	TRBJ2-7	-	TRBV9	TGTGCCAGCAGCGTAGACCCAGGGGGGGCCTACGAGCAGTACTTC	CASSVDPGGAYEQYF
-	TRBJ2-7	TRBD2	TRBV16	TGTGCCAGCAGCCAATCTGGACTAGCCTACGAGCAGTACTTC	CASSQSGLAYEQYF
-	TRBJ1-1	-	TRBV29-1	TGCAGCGTTTTACCACCGAACACTGAAGCTTTCTTT	CSVLPPNTEAFF
-	TRBJ2-1	TRBD2	TRBV6-5	TGTGCCAGCAGTCGCCGGGGGGGTTACAATGAGCAGTTCTTC	CASSRRGGYNEQFF
few	TRBJ1-6	-	TRBV30	TGTGCCTGGAGTGTACGGCTTATACAGGGAGACTCACCCCTCCACTTT	CAWSVRLIQGDSPLHF
once	TRBJ1-2	TRBD1	TRBV18	TGTGCCAGCTCTCCTGGACAGGGCCATGGCTACACCTTC	CASSPGQGHGYTF
few	TRBJ1-1	TRBD1	TRBV6-6	TGTGCCAGCAGACCATCCCCCGGGACAGGGGGGACTGAAGCTTTCTTT	CASRPSPGTGGTEAFF
-	TRBJ1-3	-	TRBV5-1	TGCGCCAGCAGAGCCGGGACAACGACTTCTGGAAACACCATATATTTT	CASRAGTTTSGNTIYF
-	TRBJ1-2	-	TRBV23-1	TGCGCCAGCAGTCAAGGTGGCTGGGGTCAGAGACGGAGAAACTATGGCTACACCTTC	CASSQGGWGQRRRNYGYTF
once	TRBJ2-1	-	TRBV5-6	TGTGCCAGCAGCTGGGCCCCGGGACATACTAATGAAAATGAGCAGTTCTTC	CASSWAPGHTNENEQFF
-	TRBJ1-2	-	TRBV10-3	TGTGCCATCAGTCAACAGGGAGGCTATGGCTACACCTTC	CAISQQGGYGYTF
-	TRBJ1-4	TRBD1	TRBV5-1	TGCGCCAGCAGCACCACTACCACCCAGGGGGCTAATGAAAAACTGTTTTTT	CASSTTTTQGANEKLFF
-	TRBJ2-1	-	TRBV11-3	TGTGCCAGCAGCTTTCGAAACAATGAGCAGTTCTTC	CASSFRNNEQFF
-	TRBJ1-6	-	TRBV5-4	TGTGCCAGCAGCTTTCTTCCCAAAAGAAATCATTCACCCCTCCACTTT	CASSFLPKRNHSPLHF
-	TRBJ2-5	TRBD1	TRBV7-3	TGTGCCAGCAGCTCCTCGGACAGGGAGGTAGAGACCCAGTACTTC	CASSSSDREVETQYF
few	TRBJ2-7	TRBD2	TRBV7-9	TGTGCCAGCAGCTTAGCGGGACTACTGTCCTACGAGCAGTACTTC	CASSLAGLLSYEQYF
-	TRBJ2-2	TRBD2	TRBV4-2	TGTGCCAGCAGCCAAGAGACTAGCGGGGGGTCGAACACCGGGGAGCTGTTTTTT	CASSQETSGGSNTGELFF
-	TRBJ2-5	-	TRBV14	TGTGCCAGCAGCCAGACTACCGAAGAGACCCAGTACTTC	CASSQTTEETQYF
-	TRBJ1-1	-	TRBV6-5	TGTGCCAGCAGTTACGCACAGTTCAACACTGAAGCTTTCTTT	CASSYAQFNTEAFF
-	TRBJ2-7	-	TRBV5-1	TGCGCCAGCAGCTTGGGACACTCCTACGAGCAGTACTTC	CASSLGHSYEQYF
-	TRBJ2-2	TRBD1	TRBV15	TGTGCCACCAGCAGCACCACAGGGGGAACCGGGGAGCTGTTTTTT	CATSSTTGGTGELFF
-	TRBJ1-2	-	TRBV27	TGTGCCAGCAGTCCTAATGGGCCAGCGCGAGGGTATGGCTACACCTTC	CASSPNGPARGYGYTF
-	TRBJ2-3	-	TRBV5-6	TGTGCCAGCAGCTTCTCAGTAAGCACAGATACGCAGTATTTT	CASSFSVSTDTQYF
-	TRBJ2-2	-	TRBV9	TGTGCCAGCAGCGAACGGACCTACACCGGGGAGCTGTTTTTT	CASSERTYTGELFF
-	TRBJ2-4	-	TRBV5-6	TGTGCCAGCAGCTTGATGGCGGAATTAAACATTCAGTACTTC	CASSLMAELNIQYF
-	TRBJ1-2	-	TRBV9	TGTGCCAGCAGCGTACCGCCTGAGGGCTATGGCTACACCTTC	CASSVPPEGYGYTF
-	TRBJ2-1	TRBD2	TRBV5-1	TGCGCCAGCAGCTCTCCTAGCGGGGGGCTATACAATGAGCAGTTCTTC	CASSSPSGGLYNEQFF
-	TRBJ1-1	TRBD1	TRBV5-1	TGCGCCAGCAGCTTTGGGACAGGGACTGAAGCTTTCTTT	CASSFGTGTEAFF
-	TRBJ1-1	-	TRBV5-1	TGCGCCAGCAGCTTGGCCTGGCGGTTCCCTTACACTGAAGCTTTCTTT	CASSLAWRFPYTEAFF
-	TRBJ1-4	TRBD1	TRBV7-6	TGTGCCAGCAGCCCCACAGGGGCAACTAATGAAAAACTGTTTTTT	CASSPTGATNEKLFF
-	TRBJ2-3	-	TRBV28	TGTGCCGGAAGGGCCCCCGGCACAGATACGCAGTATTTT	CAGRAPGTDTQYF
once	TRBJ2-7	TRBD2	TRBV10-3	TGTGCCATCAGCCCAGGACTAGCGAATCTTGGCGAGCAGTACTTC	CAISPGLANLGEQYF
-	TRBJ1-1	-	TRBV19	TGTGCCAGTAGAATCTCGCATAATTCGATGAACACTGAAGCTTTCTTT	CASRISHNSMNTEAFF
-	TRBJ2-7	-	TRBV28	TGTGCCAGCAGTTTTGGGGTAGGCGAGCAGTACTTC	CASSFGVGEQYF
-	TRBJ2-3	-	TRBV28	TGTGCCAGCAGTCAAGCTTTTTTGACAGGCCCCCACACAGATACGCAGTATTTT	CASSQAFLTGPHTDTQYF
-	TRBJ2-1	-	TRBV27	TGTGCCAGCAGTTTACAGTCCCCAGGGTTCTCCTACAATGAGCAGTTCTTC	CASSLQSPGFSYNEQFF
-	TRBJ2-5	TRBD2	TRBV12-5	TGTGCTAGTGGTTCTCAAGCGGGGGGGGATCAAGAGACCCAGTACTTC	CASGSQAGGDQETQYF
-	TRBJ2-3	TRBD1	TRBV4-2	TGTGCCAGCAGCCACGGACAGGGCCCAGATACGCAGTATTTT	CASSHGQGPDTQYF
-	TRBJ2-5	TRBD1	TRBV7-8	TGTGCCAGCAGCTCAGCCCCGGGACAGGGGGCTTTGGAGACCCAGTACTTC	CASSSAPGQGALETQYF
-	TRBJ1-2	-	TRBV28	TGTGCCAGCGTACAGGGTCCCTATGGCTACACCTTC	CASVQGPYGYTF
-	TRBJ2-2	-	TRBV4-1	TGCGCCAGCAGCCAGCCTGGAGGTCAGGTATCCGGGGAGCTGTTTTTT	CASSQPGGQVSGELFF
-	TRBJ2-1	-	TRBV9	TGTGCCAGCAGCGTAGAAGGGTACGGGGGAAATGAGCAGTTCTTC	CASSVEGYGGNEQFF